This is a list of T cell receptor beta chains from one sample in a study of blood T cell repertoires in COVID-19. Measured with immunoSEQ multiplex PCR; TCRdb has only the in-frame clones, and not every one. The top ten clones hold roughly 3.2% of a sample with about 64,000 clones, 70% to 90% of them seen once. The sample comprised peripheral blood. The receptors stem from a man aged 50-59 years with active COVID-19. The CDR3 runs from the conserved cysteine through the conserved F or W. The order of the fields is J gene, clone size, D gene, V gene, CDR3 protein. The D gene is left open where the match is weak. Expanded clones are given a class, and other clones once, few, many or no size at all.

j_call: TRBJ2-3; clone_size: -; d_call: TRBD2; v_call: TRBV24-1; cdr3_aa: CATSDQGGGTDTQYF
j_call: TRBJ2-7; clone_size: -; d_call: TRBD1; v_call: TRBV30; cdr3_aa: CAWSKTPTGGEQYF
j_call: TRBJ2-5; clone_size: -; d_call: TRBD2; v_call: TRBV29-1; cdr3_aa: CSAASGKRTQYF
j_call: TRBJ2-1; clone_size: -; d_call: TRBD1; v_call: TRBV5-6; cdr3_aa: CASIPRDRGINEQFF
j_call: TRBJ2-1; clone_size: -; d_call: -; v_call: TRBV3-1/TRBV3-2; cdr3_aa: CASSQDPGVFYNEQFF
j_call: TRBJ2-1; clone_size: -; d_call: -; v_call: TRBV10-1; cdr3_aa: CASSDSPDNEQFF
j_call: TRBJ2-1; clone_size: -; d_call: -; v_call: TRBV7-3; cdr3_aa: CASSLNPGRLNEQFF
j_call: TRBJ1-2; clone_size: -; d_call: -; v_call: TRBV7-2; cdr3_aa: CASSPVWTVTNYGYTF
j_call: TRBJ2-7; clone_size: -; d_call: -; v_call: TRBV4-1; cdr3_aa: CASSQPGQSYEQYF
j_call: TRBJ2-7; clone_size: -; d_call: -; v_call: TRBV3-1/TRBV3-2; cdr3_aa: CASSLSSKGAGEQYF
j_call: TRBJ2-7; clone_size: -; d_call: -; v_call: TRBV7-9; cdr3_aa: CASSHRTGYEQYF
j_call: TRBJ2-2; clone_size: -; d_call: -; v_call: TRBV5-4; cdr3_aa: CASTQAQGRNTGELFF
j_call: TRBJ2-3; clone_size: -; d_call: TRBD2; v_call: TRBV2; cdr3_aa: CASSEASGTSSTDTQYF
j_call: TRBJ2-7; clone_size: -; d_call: -; v_call: TRBV27; cdr3_aa: CASSYRTTYEQYF
j_call: TRBJ2-5; clone_size: -; d_call: TRBD1; v_call: TRBV10-3; cdr3_aa: CAIRGGTGEETQYF
j_call: TRBJ1-5; clone_size: few; d_call: -; v_call: TRBV5-1; cdr3_aa: CASSLRPGGEQPQHF
j_call: TRBJ2-4; clone_size: once; d_call: -; v_call: TRBV28; cdr3_aa: CASRGAGTLAKNIQYF
j_call: TRBJ1-1; clone_size: once; d_call: -; v_call: TRBV7-8; cdr3_aa: CASTPQQNTEAFF
j_call: TRBJ2-2; clone_size: -; d_call: -; v_call: TRBV10-1; cdr3_aa: CASSVTALNTGELFF
j_call: TRBJ1-2; clone_size: once; d_call: -; v_call: TRBV19; cdr3_aa: CASSIKATSRGYTF
j_call: TRBJ2-2; clone_size: -; d_call: -; v_call: TRBV10-3; cdr3_aa: CAISGGANTGELFF
j_call: TRBJ2-3; clone_size: -; d_call: TRBD2; v_call: TRBV25-1; cdr3_aa: CASSESPGGPRDTQYF
j_call: TRBJ2-7; clone_size: -; d_call: TRBD2; v_call: TRBV4-2; cdr3_aa: CASRSGGIRYEQYF
j_call: TRBJ2-1; clone_size: few; d_call: -; v_call: TRBV6-4; cdr3_aa: CASSDGGGGNEQFF
j_call: TRBJ1-2; clone_size: once; d_call: -; v_call: TRBV11-3; cdr3_aa: CAAPARGGNYGYTF
j_call: TRBJ1-2; clone_size: -; d_call: -; v_call: TRBV19; cdr3_aa: CASSIGSGSNYGYTF
j_call: TRBJ1-4; clone_size: few; d_call: -; v_call: TRBV7-9; cdr3_aa: CASSSRQSTNEKLFF
j_call: TRBJ1-2; clone_size: -; d_call: -; v_call: TRBV6-5; cdr3_aa: CASSYSSVYGYTF
j_call: TRBJ2-3; clone_size: -; d_call: TRBD1; v_call: TRBV24-1; cdr3_aa: CATSEPGQGADTQYF
j_call: TRBJ2-3; clone_size: -; d_call: -; v_call: TRBV25-1; cdr3_aa: CASSELSTDTQYF
j_call: TRBJ2-1; clone_size: -; d_call: TRBD2; v_call: TRBV7-9; cdr3_aa: CASSLGSGGRVWDEQFF
j_call: TRBJ2-1; clone_size: -; d_call: TRBD2; v_call: TRBV6-5; cdr3_aa: CASSDSSGDYNEQFF
j_call: TRBJ1-2; clone_size: -; d_call: -; v_call: TRBV2; cdr3_aa: CARQVSYGYTF